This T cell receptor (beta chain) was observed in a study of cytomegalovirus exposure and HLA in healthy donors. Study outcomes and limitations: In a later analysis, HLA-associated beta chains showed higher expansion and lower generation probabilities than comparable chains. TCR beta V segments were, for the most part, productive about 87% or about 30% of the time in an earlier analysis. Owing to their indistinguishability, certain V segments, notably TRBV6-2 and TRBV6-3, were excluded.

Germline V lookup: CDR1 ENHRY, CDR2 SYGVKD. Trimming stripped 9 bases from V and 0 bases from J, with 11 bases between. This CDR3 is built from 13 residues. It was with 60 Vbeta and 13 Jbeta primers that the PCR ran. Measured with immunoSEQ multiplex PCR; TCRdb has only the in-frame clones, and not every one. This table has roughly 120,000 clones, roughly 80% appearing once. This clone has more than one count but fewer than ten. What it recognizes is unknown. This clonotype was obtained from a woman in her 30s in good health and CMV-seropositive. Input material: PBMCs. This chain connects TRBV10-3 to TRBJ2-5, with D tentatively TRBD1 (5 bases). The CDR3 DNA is TGTGCCATGCTGGGGCGTAACCAAGAGACCCAGTACTTC. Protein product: CAMLGRNQETQYF.